One sample yielded the 4 T cell receptor beta chains listed below, sequenced in a study of blood T cell repertoires in COVID-19. Clones were sequenced by immunoSEQ multiplex PCR, and TCRdb holds only the in-frame ones, with some missing. The data show about 170,000 clones, with more than 65% seen just once and over 9.5% held by the top ten. Sequenced input: peripheral blood. These receptors all come from a woman at least 80 years old with active or convalescent COVID-19.

The chain couples TRBV5-1 to TRBJ1-1; the D gene is possibly TRBD1 (5 bases). Germline CDR1 reads SGHRS; CDR2 reads YFSETQ. V gave up 0 bases and J gave up 0 bases, with 15 bases separating them. The CDR3 totals 17 residues. CDR3 DNA sequence: TGCGCCAGCAGCTTGGGGCAGGGAATTTGGATGAACACTGAAGCTTTCTTT. Its translation is CASSLGQGIWMNTEAFF.

V usage is TRBV9 and J usage is TRBJ1-3; D remains ambiguous. V was trimmed by 7 bases and J by 4 bases, leaving 9 bases between them. CDR3 size: 12 residues. Germline V CDR1 and CDR2: SGDLS, YYNGEE. The CDR3 sequence is CASGGNGNTIYF. The CDR3 DNA reads TGTGCCAGCGGAGGTAACGGAAACACCATATATTTT.

This clone has just one count. The chain combines TRBV5-1 with TRBJ1-4; 9 nucleotides line up with TRBD1. Trimming removed 5 bases from V and 1 base from J; junction bases left unmatched: 0. Germline CDR1 reads SGHRS; CDR2 reads YFSETQ. CDR3 size: 14 residues. CDR3 sequence (DNA): TGCGCCAGCAGGGACAGGGGAACTAATGAAAAACTGTTTTTT. The encoded protein is CASRDRGTNEKLFF.

V usage is TRBV3-1 (or the pseudogene TRBV3-2) and J usage is TRBJ2-1, with 16 bases lining up with TRBD2. Germline V gene lookup returns CDR1 LGHDT and CDR2 YNNKEL (reference sequence). The CDR3 has 18 residues. V lost 1 base to trimming and J lost 9 bases; unmatched junction nucleotides: 9. DNA of the CDR3: TGTGCCAGCAGCCAAGTTGGTGGGACTAGCGGGAGGGCCGGTGAGCAGTTCTTC. As protein: CASSQVGGTSGRAGEQFF.